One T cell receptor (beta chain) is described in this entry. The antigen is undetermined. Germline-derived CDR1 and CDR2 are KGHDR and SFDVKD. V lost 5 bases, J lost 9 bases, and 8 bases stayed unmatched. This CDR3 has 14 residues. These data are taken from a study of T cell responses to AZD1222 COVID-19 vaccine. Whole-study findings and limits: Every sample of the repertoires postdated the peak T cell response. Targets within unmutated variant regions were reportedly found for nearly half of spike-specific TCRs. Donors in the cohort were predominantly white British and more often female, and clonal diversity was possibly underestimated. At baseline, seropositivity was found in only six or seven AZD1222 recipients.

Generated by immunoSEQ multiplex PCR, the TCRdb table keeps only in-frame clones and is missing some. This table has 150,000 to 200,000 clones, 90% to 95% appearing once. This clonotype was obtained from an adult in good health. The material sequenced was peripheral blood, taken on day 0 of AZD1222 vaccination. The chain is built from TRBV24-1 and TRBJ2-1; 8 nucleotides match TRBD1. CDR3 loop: CATSVRDRTGEQFF. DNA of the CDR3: TGTGCCACCAGTGTCAGGGACAGGACCGGTGAGCAGTTCTTC.